This T cell receptor (beta chain) was recorded in a study of regulatory T cells in long-lasting Graves disease. Researchers made TCR beta libraries by using iRepertoire HTBI primers and running Arm-PCR on CDR3 regions. TCRdb passed the multiplex PCR reads through MiXCR, listing each CDR3 protein once. The repertoire has about 470,000 distinct CDR3 sequences, 15% of them found once; the top ten carry about a sixth. Worth noting for this clonotype: A read error may account for a junction end that differs from germline.

CDR3 length equals 16 residues. CDR1 SQVTM and CDR2 ANQGSEA come from the germline V gene. Sample time point: newly diagnosed GD, antithyroid drugs for less than 3 months. PBMCs were the source of the RNA used for TCR sequencing. A further study also used this sample, focusing on T cells in Graves' hyperthyroidism and ophthalmopathy.

The receptor's source is a woman younger than 45 with Graves disease. The specimen comprised peripheral blood mononuclear cells (PBMCs), sampled at new diagnosis, from a patient treated with antithyroid drugs. This chain uses TRBV29-1 with TRBJ1-3; no clear D gene. CDR3 region: CGVVGQVESSGNTIYF. As DNA, the CDR3 is TGCGGCGTTGTAGGGCAGGTGGAGAGCTCTGGAAACACCATATATTTT.